This T cell receptor beta chain originates from a study of blood T cell repertoires in COVID-19. Study context: Donors in the United States, Italy and Spain gave samples during acute or convalescent COVID-19. From T cells, B-cell-depleted T cells, or PBMCs came the material, which was cDNA or gDNA.

As handled by the study authors: Quantification of nucleated cells was approximated via reference gene primer amplification. TCRdb's copy holds only in-frame clones and misses some; the assay was immunoSEQ multiplex PCR. Clone size and V and J calls were adopted from that table, with D and trimming inferred from the DNA. The sample records roughly 87,000 clones, 70% to 85% being singletons. Germline loops: CDR1 SGHKS, CDR2 YYEKEE (reference sequence). With 3 bases removed from V and 2 bases from J, the gap between germline ends came to 18 bases. CDR3 length equals 17 residues. The Seattle patients, enrolled during active infection, were followed longitudinally.

Sequencing used peripheral blood. The receptor was isolated from a woman older than 75 with COVID-19, enrolled during active disease. The chain links TRBV5-5 to TRBJ1-3; a possible D gene is TRBD1 (5 bases). The CDR3: CASSSAGRPSTGNTIYF. The CDR3 DNA is TGTGCCAGCAGCTCAGCGGGACGCCCATCCACTGGAAACACCATATATTTT.